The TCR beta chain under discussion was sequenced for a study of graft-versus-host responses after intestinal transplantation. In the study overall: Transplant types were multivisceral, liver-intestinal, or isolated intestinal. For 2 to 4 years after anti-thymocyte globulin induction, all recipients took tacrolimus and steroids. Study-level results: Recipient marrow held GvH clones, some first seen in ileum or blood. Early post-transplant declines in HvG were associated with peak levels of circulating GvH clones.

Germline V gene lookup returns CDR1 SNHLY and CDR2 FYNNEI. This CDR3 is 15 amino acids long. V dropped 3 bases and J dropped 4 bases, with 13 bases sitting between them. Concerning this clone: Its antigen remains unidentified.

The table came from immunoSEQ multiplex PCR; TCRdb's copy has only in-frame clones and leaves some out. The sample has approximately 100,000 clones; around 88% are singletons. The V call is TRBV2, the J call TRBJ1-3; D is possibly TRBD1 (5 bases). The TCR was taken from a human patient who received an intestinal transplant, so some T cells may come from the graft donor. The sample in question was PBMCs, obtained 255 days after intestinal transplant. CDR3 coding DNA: TGTGCCAGCAGTGAGGGGGTCAGGGCGGGAAACACCATATATTTT. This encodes CASSEGVRAGNTIYF.